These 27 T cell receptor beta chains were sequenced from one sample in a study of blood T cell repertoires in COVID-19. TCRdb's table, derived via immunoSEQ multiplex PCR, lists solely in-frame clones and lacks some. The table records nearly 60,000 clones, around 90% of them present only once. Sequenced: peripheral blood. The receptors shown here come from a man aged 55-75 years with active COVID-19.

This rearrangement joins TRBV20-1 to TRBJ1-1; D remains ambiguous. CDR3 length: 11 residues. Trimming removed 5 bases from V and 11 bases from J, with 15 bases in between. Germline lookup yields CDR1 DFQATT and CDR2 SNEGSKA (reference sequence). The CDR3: CSAPTLARAFF. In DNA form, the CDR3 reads TGCAGTGCTCCTACTTTAGCGAGGGCTTTCTTT.

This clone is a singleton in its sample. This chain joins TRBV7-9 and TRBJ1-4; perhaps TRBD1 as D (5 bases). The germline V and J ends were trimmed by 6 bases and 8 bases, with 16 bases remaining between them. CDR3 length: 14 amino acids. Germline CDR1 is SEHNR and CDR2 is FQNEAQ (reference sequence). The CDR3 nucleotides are TGTGCCAGCAGACCCGAGGGGAGGCACGAAAAACTGTTTTTT. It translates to CASRPEGRHEKLFF.

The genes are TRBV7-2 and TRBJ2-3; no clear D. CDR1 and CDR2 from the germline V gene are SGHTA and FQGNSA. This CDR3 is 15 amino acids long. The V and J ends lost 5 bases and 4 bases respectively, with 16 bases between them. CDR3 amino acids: CASSPGGTTPDTQYF. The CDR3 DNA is TGTGCCAGCAGCCCCGGCGGAACCACCCCAGATACGCAGTATTTT.

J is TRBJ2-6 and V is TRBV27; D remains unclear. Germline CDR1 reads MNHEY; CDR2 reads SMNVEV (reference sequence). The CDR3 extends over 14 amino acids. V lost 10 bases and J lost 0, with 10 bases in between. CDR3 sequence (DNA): TGTGCCACCATGAGTTCCTCTGGGGCCAACGTCCTGACTTTC. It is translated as CATMSSSGANVLTF. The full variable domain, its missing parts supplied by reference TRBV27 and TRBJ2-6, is EAQVTQNPRYLITVTGKKLTVTCSQNMNHEYMSWYRQDPGLGLRQIYYSMNVEVTDKGDVPEGYKVSRKEKRNFPLILESPSPNQTSLYFCATMSSSGANVLTFGAGSRLTVL.

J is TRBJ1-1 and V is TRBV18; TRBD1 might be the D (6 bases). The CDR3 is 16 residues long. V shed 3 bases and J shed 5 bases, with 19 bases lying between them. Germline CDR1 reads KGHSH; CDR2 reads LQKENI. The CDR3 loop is CASSPTKLKQGTEAFF. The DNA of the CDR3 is TGTGCCAGCTCACCGACAAAATTAAAGCAGGGGACTGAAGCTTTCTTT.

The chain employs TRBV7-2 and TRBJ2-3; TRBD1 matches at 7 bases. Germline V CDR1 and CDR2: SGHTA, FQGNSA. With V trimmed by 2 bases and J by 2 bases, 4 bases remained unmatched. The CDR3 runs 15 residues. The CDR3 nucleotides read TGTGCCAGCAGCTTACGGGACAGAGACACAGATACGCAGTATTTT. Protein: CASSLRDRDTDTQYF.

The CDR3 coding sequence is TGTGCCTGGAGTAAAGGGGATCAGAACACTGAAGCTTTCTTT. It translates to CAWSKGDQNTEAFF. The chain combines TRBV30 with TRBJ1-1; tentatively, D is TRBD1 (5 bases). Trimming removed 2 bases from V and 1 base from J, with 11 bases in between. Germline V gene lookup returns CDR1 GTSNPN and CDR2 SVGIG (reference sequence). CDR3 length: 14 residues.

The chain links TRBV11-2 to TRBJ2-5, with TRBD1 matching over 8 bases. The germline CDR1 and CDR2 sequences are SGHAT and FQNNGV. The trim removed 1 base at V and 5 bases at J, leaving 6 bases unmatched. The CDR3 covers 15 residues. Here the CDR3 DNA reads TGTGCCAGCAGCTTAGGAAGACAGGGGAGCGAGACCCAGTACTTC. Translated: CASSLGRQGSETQYF.

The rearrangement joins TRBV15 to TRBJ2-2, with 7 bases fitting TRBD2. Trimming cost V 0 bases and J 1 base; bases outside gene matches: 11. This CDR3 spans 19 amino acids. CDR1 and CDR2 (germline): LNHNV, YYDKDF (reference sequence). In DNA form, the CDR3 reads TGTGCCACCAGCAGAGATTGGTTGGAGCCTAGCGGGAACACCGGGGAGCTGTTTTTT. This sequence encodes CATSRDWLEPSGNTGELFF.

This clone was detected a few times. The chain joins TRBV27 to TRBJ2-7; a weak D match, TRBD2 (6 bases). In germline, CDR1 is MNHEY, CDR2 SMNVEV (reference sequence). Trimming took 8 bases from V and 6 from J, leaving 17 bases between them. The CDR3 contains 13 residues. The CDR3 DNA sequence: TGTGCCAGCTCGCGGGACTTCCCGTTCGAGCAGTACTTC. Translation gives CASSRDFPFEQYF.

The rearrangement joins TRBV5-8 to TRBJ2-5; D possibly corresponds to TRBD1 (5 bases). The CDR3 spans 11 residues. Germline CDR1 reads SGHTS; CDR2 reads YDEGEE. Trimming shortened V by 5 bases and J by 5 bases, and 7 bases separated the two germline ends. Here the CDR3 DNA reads TGTGCCAGCAGACAGGTGGAGACCCAGTACTTC. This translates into CASRQVETQYF.

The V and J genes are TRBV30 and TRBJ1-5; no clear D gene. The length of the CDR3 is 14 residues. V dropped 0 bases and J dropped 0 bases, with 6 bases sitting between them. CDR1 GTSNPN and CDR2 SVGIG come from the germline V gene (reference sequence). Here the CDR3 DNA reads TGTGCCTGGAGTGTGGCCTTTAGCAATCAGCCCCAGCATTTT. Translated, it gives CAWSVAFSNQPQHF.

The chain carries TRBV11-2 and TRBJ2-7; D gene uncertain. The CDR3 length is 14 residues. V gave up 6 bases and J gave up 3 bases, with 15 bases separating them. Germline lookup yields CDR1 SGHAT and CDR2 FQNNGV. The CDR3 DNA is TGTGCCAGCAGTTCCACTCAAAGTAGCTACGAGCAGTACTTC. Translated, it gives CASSSTQSSYEQYF.

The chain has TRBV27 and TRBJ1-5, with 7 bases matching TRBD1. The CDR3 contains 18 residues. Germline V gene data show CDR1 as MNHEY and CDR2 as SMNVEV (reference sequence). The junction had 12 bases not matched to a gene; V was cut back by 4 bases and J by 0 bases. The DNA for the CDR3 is TGTGCCAGCAGTTCCCTCCAGGGGGGCGTATATAGCAATCAGCCCCAGCATTTT. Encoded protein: CASSSLQGGVYSNQPQHF.

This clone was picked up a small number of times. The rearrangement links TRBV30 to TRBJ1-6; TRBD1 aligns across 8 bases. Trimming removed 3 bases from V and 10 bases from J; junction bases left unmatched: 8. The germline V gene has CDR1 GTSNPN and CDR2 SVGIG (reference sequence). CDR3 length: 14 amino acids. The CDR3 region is CAWSLDRGGSPLHF. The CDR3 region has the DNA TGTGCCTGGAGCCTAGACAGGGGTGGGTCACCCCTCCACTTT. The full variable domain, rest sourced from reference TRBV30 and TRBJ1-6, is SQTIHQWPATLVQPVGSPLSLECTVEGTSNPNLYWYRQAAGRGLQLLFYSVGIGQISSEVPQNLSASRPQDRQFILSSKKLLLSDSGFYLCAWSLDRGGSPLHFGNGTRLTVT.

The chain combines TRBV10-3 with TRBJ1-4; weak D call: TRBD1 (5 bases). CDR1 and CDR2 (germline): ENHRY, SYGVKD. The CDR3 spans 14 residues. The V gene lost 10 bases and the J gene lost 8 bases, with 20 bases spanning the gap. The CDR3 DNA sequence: TGTGCCACCAAGAAGGCAGGGAGGGGAGAAAAACTGTTTTTT. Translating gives CATKKAGRGEKLFF.

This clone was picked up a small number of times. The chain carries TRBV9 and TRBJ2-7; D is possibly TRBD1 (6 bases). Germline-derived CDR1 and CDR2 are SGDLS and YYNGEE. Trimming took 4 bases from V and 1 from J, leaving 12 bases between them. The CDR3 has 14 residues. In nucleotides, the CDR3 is TGTGCCAGCAGCCCTCAGACAGGATCCTACGAGCAGTACTTC. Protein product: CASSPQTGSYEQYF. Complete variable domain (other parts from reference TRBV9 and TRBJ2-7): DSGVTQTPKHLITATGQRVTLRCSPRSGDLSVYWYQQSLDQGLQFLIQYYNGEERAKGNILERFSAQQFPDLHSELNLSSLELGDSALYFCASSPQTGSYEQYFGPGTRLTVT.

The CDR3 protein is CAWSPGFPGELFF. CDR3 nucleotide sequence: TGTGCCTGGAGCCCAGGGTTCCCCGGGGAGCTGTTTTTT. V is TRBV30 and J is TRBJ2-2, with D perhaps TRBD1 (5 bases). This CDR3 has 13 amino acids. The V and J ends lost 3 bases and 6 bases respectively, with 11 bases between them. CDR1 and CDR2 (germline): GTSNPN, SVGIG (reference sequence).

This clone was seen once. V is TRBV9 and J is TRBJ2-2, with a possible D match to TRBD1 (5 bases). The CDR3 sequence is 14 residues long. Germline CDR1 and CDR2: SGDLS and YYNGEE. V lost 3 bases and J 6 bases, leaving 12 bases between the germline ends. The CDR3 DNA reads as TGTGCCAGCAGCGGCGATGTGGGGCCCGGGGAGCTGTTTTTT. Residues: CASSGDVGPGELFF.

The CDR3 is CASSLLAGGHNEQFF. CDR3 nucleotide sequence: TGTGCCAGCAGCTTGCTAGCGGGAGGCCACAATGAGCAGTTCTTC. The rearrangement links TRBV5-4 to TRBJ2-1, with 11 bases fitting TRBD2. The CDR3 consists of 15 residues. In germline, CDR1 is SGHNT, CDR2 YYREEE (reference sequence). The V and J ends lost 1 base and 5 bases, in that order; junction bases with no gene match: 2.

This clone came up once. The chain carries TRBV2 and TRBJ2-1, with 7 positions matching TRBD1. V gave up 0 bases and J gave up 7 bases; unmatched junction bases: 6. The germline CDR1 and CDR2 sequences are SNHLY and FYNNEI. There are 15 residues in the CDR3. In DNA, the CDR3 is TGTGCCAGCAGTGAAGCTCGGGGACAGACGAATGAGCAGTTCTTC. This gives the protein CASSEARGQTNEQFF.

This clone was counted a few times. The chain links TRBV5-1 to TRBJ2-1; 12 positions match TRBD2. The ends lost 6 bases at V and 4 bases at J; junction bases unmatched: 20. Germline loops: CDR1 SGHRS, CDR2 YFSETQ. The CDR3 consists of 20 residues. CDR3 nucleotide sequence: TGCGCCAGCACACTAGCGGGGGGCCCATTGGGAGGGGCTATTTACAATGAGCAGTTCTTC. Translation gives CASTLAGGPLGGAIYNEQFF.

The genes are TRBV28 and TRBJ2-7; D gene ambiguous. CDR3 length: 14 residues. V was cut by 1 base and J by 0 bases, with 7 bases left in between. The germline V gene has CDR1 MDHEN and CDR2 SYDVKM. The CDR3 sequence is CASSLYTSSYEQYF. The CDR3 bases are TGTGCCAGCAGTTTATACACCTCCTCCTACGAGCAGTACTTC.

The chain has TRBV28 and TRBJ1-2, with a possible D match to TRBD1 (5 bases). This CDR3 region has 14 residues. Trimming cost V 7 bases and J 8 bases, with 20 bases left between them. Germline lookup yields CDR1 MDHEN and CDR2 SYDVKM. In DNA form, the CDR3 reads TGTGCCAGCACCCTAGGCAGGGCTACTTACGGCTACACCTTC. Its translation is CASTLGRATYGYTF.

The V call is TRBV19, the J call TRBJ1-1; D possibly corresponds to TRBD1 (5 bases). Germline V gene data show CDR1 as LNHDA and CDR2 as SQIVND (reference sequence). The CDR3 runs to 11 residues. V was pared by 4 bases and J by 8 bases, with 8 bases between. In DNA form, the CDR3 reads TGTGCCAGTAGTACCAGGGTAGAAGCTTTCTTT. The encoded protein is CASSTRVEAFF.

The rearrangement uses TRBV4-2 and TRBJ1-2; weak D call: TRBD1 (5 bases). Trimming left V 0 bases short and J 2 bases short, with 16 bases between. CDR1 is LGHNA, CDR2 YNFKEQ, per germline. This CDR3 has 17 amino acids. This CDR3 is CASSQDLVGHKNYGYTF. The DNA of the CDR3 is TGTGCCAGCAGCCAAGATCTTGTAGGACACAAAAACTATGGCTACACCTTC.

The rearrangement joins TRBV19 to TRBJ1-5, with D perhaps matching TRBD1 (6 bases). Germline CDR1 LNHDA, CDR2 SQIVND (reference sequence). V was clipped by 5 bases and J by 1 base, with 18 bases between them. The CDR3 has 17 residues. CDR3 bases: TGTGCCAGTAGTCCATCCCGCGAGGGGGTCAGCAATCAGCCCCAGCATTTT. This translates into CASSPSREGVSNQPQHF.